These T cell receptor beta chains were read from a single sample in a study of blood T cell repertoires in COVID-19. This table comes from immunoSEQ multiplex PCR, and its TCRdb copy is limited to in-frame clones, with some not included. Of under 350,000 clones in the sample, 83% were seen once. Sequencing was done on a sample of peripheral blood. The receptors here all came from a woman aged 45-59 years who had recovered from COVID-19. Both conserved end residues are part of each CDR3. D genes are given only for firm matches. Size is stated for part of the rows, as once, few or many counts, or as a class when the clone is expanded.

CASSLATAYTEAFF | TGTGCCAGCTCACTGGCGACAGCCTACACTGAAGCTTTCTTT | TRBV18 | . | TRBJ1-1 | .
CASSHHVAGGRTDTQYF | TGTGCCAGCAGCCACCACGTGGCGGGAGGGCGGACAGATACGCAGTATTTT | TRBV7-8 | . | TRBJ2-3 | TRBD2
CASSEVGTAGSTIYF | TGTGCCAGCAGTGAAGTAGGGACAGCCGGGAGCACCATATATTTT | TRBV6-1 | . | TRBJ1-3 | TRBD1
CASSRGTANTEAFF | TGTGCCAGCAGCAGGGGGACAGCGAACACTGAAGCTTTCTTT | TRBV3-1/TRBV3-2 | . | TRBJ1-1 | TRBD1
CASSFPPGTGVEKLFF | TGTGCCAGCAGTTTCCCTCCCGGGACAGGGGTCGAAAAACTGTTTTTT | TRBV28 | . | TRBJ1-4 | TRBD1
CASSLVGHGPEAFF | TGTGCCAGCAGCTTAGTGGGGCACGGTCCCGAAGCTTTCTTT | TRBV7-8 | . | TRBJ1-1 | .
CASSEIDRGGYTF | TGTGCCAGCAGTGAAATCGACCGAGGTGGCTACACCTTC | TRBV6-1 | . | TRBJ1-2 | .
CASSLIGTDTQYF | TGTGCCAGCAGCTTAATCGGCACAGATACGCAGTATTTT | TRBV7-9 | . | TRBJ2-3 | .
CASSYGGGPYNEQFF | TGTGCCAGCAGTTACGGAGGCGGGCCCTACAATGAGCAGTTCTTC | TRBV6-6 | once | TRBJ2-1 | .
CASSLGPSVQMNTEAFF | TGTGCCAGCAGCTTAGGGCCCTCGGTACAGATGAACACTGAAGCTTTCTTT | TRBV7-9 | . | TRBJ1-1 | .
CASSPGGVYGYTF | TGTGCCAGCAGCCCCGGGGGGGTCTATGGCTACACCTTC | TRBV6-5 | . | TRBJ1-2 | .
CASSAGGYNSPLHF | TGTGCCAGCAGCGCCGGGGGCTATAATTCACCCCTCCACTTT | TRBV9 | . | TRBJ1-6 | .